A selection of T cell receptor beta chains follows, all from one sample in a study of T cell responses to AZD1222 COVID-19 vaccine. TCRdb's table, derived via immunoSEQ multiplex PCR, lists solely in-frame clones and lacks some. The sample yields hundreds of thousands of clones, just over 90% seen once. The sample here was peripheral blood, taken on day 0 of MenACWY control vaccination. These receptors all come from an adult in good health. CDR3s include the opening cysteine and the closing phenylalanine or tryptophan. D genes are given only for firm matches. Not all rows give a size; the values are once, few, many and, for expanded clones, a class.

j_call clone_size d_call v_call cdr3_nt cdr3_aa
TRBJ2-7 NA TRBD2 TRBV4-3 TGCGCCAGCAGCCAAGATCTGACTAGCGGGGGGCTAACCTACGAGCAGTACTTC CASSQDLTSGGLTYEQYF
TRBJ2-3 NA TRBD1 TRBV7-9 TGTGCCAGCAGCTCCGGGGACAGGGGGTTTGCAGATACGCAGTATTTT CASSSGDRGFADTQYF
TRBJ1-2 NA TRBD1 TRBV28 TGTGCCATTTCCCGGACAGGGCTAGGGGAGAACTATGGCTACACCTTC CAISRTGLGENYGYTF
TRBJ2-3 NA NA TRBV5-4 TGTGCCAGCCGACTAGCAGGGGGACAAGATACGCAGTATTTT CASRLAGGQDTQYF
TRBJ1-3 NA NA TRBV30 TGTGCCTGGAGTAGGGCAGAAGGAAACACCATATATTTT CAWSRAEGNTIYF
TRBJ2-7 NA TRBD1 TRBV18 TGTGCCAGCTCACGAGTAGGGACAGGGAGTAGCTACGAGCAGTACTTC CASSRVGTGSSYEQYF
TRBJ2-3 NA NA TRBV6-5 TGTGCCAGCGCCGTCCGGCCTCGAACAGATACGCAGTATTTT CASAVRPRTDTQYF
TRBJ1-4 NA NA TRBV18 TGTGCCAGCTCACCAGTTGGGGTTGCCGATGAAAAACTGTTTTTT CASSPVGVADEKLFF
TRBJ1-2 NA NA TRBV4-1 TGCGCCAGCAGCCAATATGCGGGCAGGCGAGGGGACTATGGCTACACCTTC CASSQYAGRRGDYGYTF
TRBJ2-5 NA TRBD2 TRBV7-9 TGTGCCAGCAGCCAAACCGCGGGGGAACGAGAGACCCAGTACTTC CASSQTAGERETQYF
TRBJ1-1 NA NA TRBV4-1 TGCGCCAGCAGCCAAGAGATCCGGACTGAAGCTTTCTTT CASSQEIRTEAFF
TRBJ2-1 NA NA TRBV3-1/TRBV3-2 TGTGCCAGCAGCCAACCAAAGGGGGAGCAGTTCTTC CASSQPKGEQFF
TRBJ1-1 NA NA TRBV3-1/TRBV3-2 TGTGCCAGCAGCCAAGGGTGGAACACTGAAGCTTTCTTT CASSQGWNTEAFF
TRBJ2-7 NA NA TRBV12-3/TRBV12-4 TGTGCCAGCAGCCAGACGGCCGAGCAGTACTTC CASSQTAEQYF
TRBJ1-5 NA NA TRBV25-1 TGTGCCAGCAGTGACAGCGGCAATCAGCCCCAGCATTTT CASSDSGNQPQHF
TRBJ1-2 NA TRBD1 TRBV24-1 TGTGCCACCAGTGGTACAGGGGAAAACTATGGCTACACCTTC CATSGTGENYGYTF
TRBJ1-5 NA NA TRBV5-4 TGTGCCAGCAGCTTGGCCGGGGGCAATCAGCCCCAGCATTTT CASSLAGGNQPQHF
TRBJ1-3 NA NA TRBV28 TGTGCCAGCGATGGGGGGGCCAACTCTGGAAACACCATATATTTT CASDGGANSGNTIYF
TRBJ2-1 NA TRBD2 TRBV27 TGTGCCAGCAGTTTATCGGAACCGGGACTAGCGGCCTACAATGAGCAGTTCTTC CASSLSEPGLAAYNEQFF
TRBJ1-6 NA TRBD1 TRBV7-9 TGTGCCAGCAGCTTGGGACAGGGGTTCTATAATTCACCCCTCCACTTT CASSLGQGFYNSPLHF
TRBJ1-5 NA NA TRBV5-6 TGTGCCAGCAGCCGCTCAGGGGAGAATCAGCCCCAGCATTTT CASSRSGENQPQHF
TRBJ2-3 NA NA TRBV4-2 TGTGCCAGCAGCCTAACCCCGGGGGGCCGTGGAGATACGCAGTATTTT CASSLTPGGRGDTQYF
TRBJ2-7 few NA TRBV3-1/TRBV3-2 TGTGCCAGCAGCCAGTTCAGTGGGGCCGAGCAGTACTTC CASSQFSGAEQYF
TRBJ1-4 NA NA TRBV18 TGTGCCAGCTCAACAGCAAGGAATGAAAAACTGTTTTTT CASSTARNEKLFF
TRBJ1-4 NA TRBD1 TRBV18 TGTGCCAGCTCACCGGACGGGACAGGTTTTCGTGAAAAACTGTTTTTT CASSPDGTGFREKLFF
TRBJ1-1 NA TRBD1 TRBV6-4 TGTGCCAGCAGCCACCAGACAGGGTCCACTGAAGCTTTCTTT CASSHQTGSTEAFF
TRBJ1-2 NA NA TRBV5-1 TGCGCCAGCACCGACCTCTATGGCTACACCTTC CASTDLYGYTF
TRBJ2-5 NA NA TRBV7-9 TGTGCCAGCAGCTTACGGCGGGGAATCGGGGCGAGGCAAGAGACCCAGTACTTC CASSLRRGIGARQETQYF
TRBJ1-2 once NA TRBV5-1 TGCGCCAGCAGCTTAGGGGAACGCTATGGCTACACCTTC CASSLGERYGYTF
TRBJ2-7 NA TRBD1 TRBV2 TGTGCCAGCAGCGGGTTGGGGGACAGGGTATACGAGCAGTACTTC CASSGLGDRVYEQYF
TRBJ2-5 NA NA TRBV18 TGTGCCAGCTCACCCGGACAGCAAGAGACCCAGTACTTC CASSPGQQETQYF
TRBJ2-7 NA NA TRBV21-1 TGTGCCAGCAGCAAAGAGGGGGATGTAGACGAGCAGTACTTC CASSKEGDVDEQYF
TRBJ1-1 NA NA TRBV3-1/TRBV3-2 TGTGCCAGCAGCATCACCTCAGGGGTTGGCACTGAAGCTTTCTTT CASSITSGVGTEAFF
TRBJ1-6 NA NA TRBV6-6 TGTGCCAGCAGCCTCGGACGGTCACCCCTCCACTTT CASSLGRSPLHF
TRBJ1-2 few TRBD1 TRBV9 TGTGCCAGCAGCGGAACCGGGACAGGGGGTTGGGGCTACACCTTC CASSGTGTGGWGYTF
TRBJ1-6 NA NA TRBV7-2 TGTGCCAGCAGCTTAGTATCGGGTTATAATTCACCCCTCCACTTT CASSLVSGYNSPLHF
TRBJ1-1 NA NA TRBV10-3 TGTGCCATCAGTGAGGGTGTTGCGAACACTGAAGCTTTCTTT CAISEGVANTEAFF
TRBJ1-2 few TRBD1 TRBV5-6 TGTGCCAGCAGCCTTGGGACAGGGGTCTATGGCTACACCTTC CASSLGTGVYGYTF
TRBJ2-5 NA NA TRBV12-5 TGTGCTAGTGGTTTGAGGGAAGAGACCCAGTACTTC CASGLREETQYF
TRBJ1-1 NA NA TRBV5-1 TGCGCCAGCTCCGGGGGCGCGAGCACTGAAGCTTTCTTT CASSGGASTEAFF
TRBJ1-2 NA NA TRBV6-1 TGTGCCAGCAGTTCACTACAGGGATATGGCTACACCTTC CASSSLQGYGYTF
TRBJ1-1 once NA TRBV18 TGTGCCAGCTCCCCTCTCGACGGATACATGAACACTGAAGCTTTCTTT CASSPLDGYMNTEAFF
TRBJ1-1 NA NA TRBV5-4 TGTGCCAGCAGTCCCGGAACTAGAAACACTGAAGCTTTCTTT CASSPGTRNTEAFF
TRBJ2-6 NA TRBD1 TRBV10-1 TGCGCCAGCATCCCAAGGGGACAGGCCCTAATCTCTGGGGCCAACGTCCTGACTTTC CASIPRGQALISGANVLTF